One and the same sample provided the 23 T cell receptor beta chains below, sequenced in a study of a mutant IDH1 vaccine in newly diagnosed glioma. The antigens for these receptors are not known. Produced via immunoSEQ multiplex PCR; TCRdb's table is partial and in-frame only. The sample has 40,000 to 45,000 clones; roughly 80% are singletons. Time point here: week 35, safety follow-up. Every vaccine dose comprised 300 ug of mutant IDH1 20-mer peptide plus topical imiquimod. The specimen was PBMCs, collected from a glioma patient whose treatment included an IDH1 peptide vaccine. The receptors originated from a woman aged 50 to 60 with glioma.

This clone is a singleton in its sample. The chain joins TRBV7-9 to TRBJ1-4, with 9 bases lining up with TRBD1. Losses at the gene ends were 5 bases for V and 3 bases for J; bases not matched to a gene: 4. The CDR3 sequence is 15 residues long. CDR1 and CDR2 from the germline V gene are SEHNR and FQNEAQ (reference sequence). The CDR3 DNA is TGTGCCAGCAGCGCCCGACAGGGGGCTAATGAAAAACTGTTTTTT. Translated, it gives CASSARQGANEKLFF.

The V and J genes are TRBV5-6 and TRBJ2-7, with 10 bases aligning to TRBD1. This CDR3 spans 16 amino acids. Germline CDR1 is SGHDT and CDR2 is YYEEEE. After removal of 3 bases from V and 1 base from J, the junction contained 7 bases not matched to a gene. As DNA, the CDR3 is TGTGCCAGCAGCTCCCGGACAGGGGGAAGGTCCTACGAGCAGTACTTC. This codes for CASSSRTGGRSYEQYF. Supplemented by reference TRBV5-6 and TRBJ2-7, the full variable domain reads DAGVTQSPTHLIKTRGQQVTLRCSPKSGHDTVSWYQQALGQGPQFIFQYYEEEERQRGNFPDRFSGHQFPNYSSELNVNALLLGDSALYLCASSSRTGGRSYEQYFGPGTRLTVT.

The chain links TRBV6-1 to TRBJ1-1, with TRBD1 as a possible D gene (6 bases). The V and J ends lost 11 bases and 1 base respectively, with 17 bases between them. The CDR3 covers 14 residues. CDR1 and CDR2 (germline): MNHNS, SASEGT. CDR3 loop: CAGSWLTGNTEAFF. DNA for the CDR3: TGTGCCGGGTCCTGGCTGACAGGGAACACTGAAGCTTTCTTT.

V gene TRBV19 combines with J gene TRBJ1-6; D is ambiguous. The V gene's germline CDR1 is LNHDA and CDR2 SQIVND (reference sequence). The CDR3 loop spans 16 amino acids. The germline V and J ends were trimmed by 7 bases and 3 bases, with 16 bases remaining between them. The CDR3 nucleotides read TGTGCCAGTACGCGGACGGGCGAGGGCTATAATTCACCCCTCCACTTT. It encodes CASTRTGEGYNSPLHF.

This chain links TRBV28 with TRBJ1-1, with D unresolved. The CDR3 loop spans 11 amino acids. Trimming removed 10 bases from V and 8 bases from J, with 14 bases in between. Germline V gives CDR1 MDHEN, CDR2 SYDVKM. The CDR3 loop reads CATLGGSEAFF. Written as DNA, the CDR3 is TGTGCCACCCTTGGAGGGTCGGAAGCTTTCTTT.

As to this clone: The same CDR3 also results from other DNA sequences found in this sample. V and J are TRBV5-1 and TRBJ1-4; possibly TRBD1 for D (5 bases). The CDR3 contains 14 residues. Germline V gives CDR1 SGHRS, CDR2 YFSETQ. Trimming cost V 1 base and J 7 bases, with 11 bases left between them. In nucleotides, the CDR3 is TGCGCCAGCAGCTTGCGGGGGTACGGTGAAAAACTGTTTTTT. It specifies CASSLRGYGEKLFF.

This clone has a handful of counts. J is TRBJ1-1 and V is TRBV4-1; perhaps TRBD1 as D (6 bases). Germline V CDR1 and CDR2: MGHRA, YSYEKL. This CDR3 is built from 17 residues. The V gene lost 6 bases and the J gene lost 1 base, with 21 bases spanning the gap. The CDR3 bases are TGCGCCAGCAGTCTCGCCACCTCGGGGGCGGGGAACACTGAAGCTTTCTTT. This codes for CASSLATSGAGNTEAFF.

The V call is TRBV28, the J call TRBJ1-1, with D possibly matching TRBD1 (5 bases). Germline V gene data show CDR1 as MDHEN and CDR2 as SYDVKM. The CDR3 sequence is 13 residues long. With 7 bases removed from V and 11 bases from J, the gap between germline ends came to 20 bases. CDR3 residues: CASTVPAGRDAFF. The CDR3 nucleotides read TGTGCCAGCACCGTCCCGGCGGGCAGGGATGCTTTCTTT.

V gene TRBV6-6 combines with J gene TRBJ2-7; 11 bases line up with TRBD1. The CDR3 covers 14 residues. Trimming removed 6 bases from V and 4 bases from J; junction bases left unmatched: 5. CDR1 MNHNY and CDR2 SVGAGI come from the germline V gene (reference sequence). This chain's CDR3 is CASSTGTGGYEQYF. CDR3 DNA: TGTGCCAGCAGCACCGGGACAGGGGGGTACGAGCAGTACTTC.

The chain employs TRBV14 and TRBJ2-7; 9 bases fit TRBD1. The germline CDR1 and CDR2 sequences are SGHDN and FVKESK. The CDR3 totals 17 residues. Trimming took 4 bases from V and 4 from J; bases not matched to a gene: 14. CDR3 sequence (DNA): TGTGCCAGCAGCCGCTCTCAATACCGGGACAGGGATTACGAGCAGTACTTC. Protein: CASSRSQYRDRDYEQYF.

Only a few counts were recorded for this clone. The J gene is TRBJ2-7, the V gene TRBV5-8; D remains ambiguous. The CDR3 runs 12 residues. Per germline, CDR1 SGHTS and CDR2 YDEGEE. V gave up 0 bases and J gave up 12 bases, with 13 bases separating them. This CDR3 is CASSLEAVGRYF. The CDR3 DNA reads as TGTGCCAGCAGCTTGGAGGCGGTAGGGCGGTACTTC.

The CDR3 DNA sequence: TGTGCCAGCAGCGCCGGGGGGAGTAGCGGGGGGCGCCTCGAGCAGTACTTC. Its protein is CASSAGGSSGGRLEQYF. The chain uses TRBV7-8 and TRBJ2-7; 10 bases fit TRBD2. CDR1 SGHVS and CDR2 FQNEAQ come from the germline V gene. The V and J ends lost 5 bases and 6 bases, in that order; junction bases with no gene match: 16. This CDR3 has 17 residues.

This clone has a single count. The chain joins TRBV19 to TRBJ1-1, with unresolved D. The CDR3 is made up of 15 amino acids. Trimming pared 5 bases from V and 0 bases from J, leaving 13 bases between. CDR1 is LNHDA, CDR2 SQIVND, per germline (reference sequence). The CDR3 DNA sequence: TGTGCCAGTAGTCCCTCACGACTCATGAACACTGAAGCTTTCTTT. It is translated as CASSPSRLMNTEAFF. Full variable domain (rest looked up from reference TRBV19 and TRBJ1-1): DGGITQSPKYLFRKEGQNVTLSCEQNLNHDAMYWYRQDPGQGLRLIYYSQIVNDFQKGDIAEGYSVSREKKESFPLTVTSAQKNPTAFYLCASSPSRLMNTEAFFGQGTRLTVV.

The chain has TRBV11-2 and TRBJ2-2, with D perhaps TRBD2 (6 bases). Germline assignment: CDR1 SGHAT and CDR2 FQNNGV. This CDR3 has 16 amino acids. Trimming stripped 5 bases from V and 4 bases from J, with 17 bases between. The CDR3 DNA is TGTGCCAGCAGCCGGAGGGGTCAGGAGGGCACCGGGGAGCTGTTTTTT. This translates into CASSRRGQEGTGELFF.

This rearrangement joins TRBV4-3 to TRBJ2-5; D is perhaps TRBD1 or TRBD2 (6 bases each). Germline loops: CDR1 LGHNA, CDR2 YSLEER. The CDR3 has 15 amino acids. V was trimmed by 4 bases and J by 5 bases, leaving 17 bases between them. The CDR3, as DNA: TGCGCCAGCAGCCGTGGACAAGGGGGGACGGAGACCCAGTACTTC. It codes for CASSRGQGGTETQYF.

Comments on this clone: Additional DNA sequences in this sample encode the identical CDR3. V and J are TRBV9 and TRBJ2-2; 7 bases fit TRBD1. This CDR3 spans 15 amino acids. The germline CDR1 and CDR2 sequences are SGDLS and YYNGEE. J lost 2 bases, V lost 2 bases, and 3 bases had no gene match. The CDR3 nucleotides are TGTGCCAGCAGCGTCGGGACAGTAAACACCGGGGAGCTGTTTTTT. It encodes CASSVGTVNTGELFF.

This clone has a single count. The rearrangement joins TRBV5-1 to TRBJ1-2; no clear D. The germline gives CDR1 SGHRS, CDR2 YFSETQ. The V end lost 0 bases, the J end lost 4 bases, and 7 bases lay between the germline ends. The CDR3 length is 13 residues. Here the CDR3 DNA reads TGCGCCAGCAGCTTGGAAGGGCTCTATGGCTACACCTTC. Translation: CASSLEGLYGYTF.

This sequence joins TRBV4-2 and TRBJ1-6, with TRBD1 matching over 9 bases. The CDR3 contains 14 residues. V lost 5 bases, J lost 7 bases, and 3 bases stayed unmatched. Germline CDR1 and CDR2: LGHNA and YNFKEQ. CDR3: CASSGGTGNSPLHF. In nucleotides, the CDR3 is TGTGCCAGCAGCGGAGGGACAGGGAATTCACCCCTCCACTTT.

The chain links TRBV7-8 to TRBJ1-5; TRBD1 is a possible D gene (6 bases). This CDR3 has 15 residues. Germline-derived CDR1 and CDR2 are SGHVS and FQNEAQ. Trimming pared 0 bases from V and 2 bases from J, leaving 8 bases between. CDR3 nucleotides: TGTGCCAGCAGCTTAGCCGAGGGGGGCAATCAGCCCCAGCATTTT. It is translated as CASSLAEGGNQPQHF.

This CDR3 reads CASSGGTEANYGYTF. The CDR3 nucleotides read TGTGCCAGCAGCGGGGGGACGGAGGCTAACTATGGCTACACCTTC. This chain links TRBV5-4 with TRBJ1-2; weak D call: TRBD1 (5 bases). Trimming stripped 4 bases from V and 0 bases from J, with 13 bases between. The CDR3 is made up of 15 amino acids. Germline CDR1 reads SGHNT; CDR2 reads YYREEE (reference sequence).

V gene TRBV5-1 combines with J gene TRBJ2-1; no reliable D call. Germline CDR1 SGHRS, CDR2 YFSETQ. This CDR3 is 12 amino acids long. V lost 6 bases and J lost 6, with 10 bases in between. The CDR3, as DNA: TGCGCCAGCACTGGCGGAGCCAATGAGCAGTTCTTC. Translated: CASTGGANEQFF.

V is TRBV5-1 and J is TRBJ1-1, with a possible D match to TRBD1 (6 bases). V dropped 5 bases and J dropped 4 bases, with 12 bases sitting between them. Germline V gene lookup returns CDR1 SGHRS and CDR2 YFSETQ. The CDR3 length is 13 residues. The CDR3 region is CASRRGEGTEAFF. DNA for the CDR3: TGCGCCAGCAGGAGGGGGGAAGGCACTGAAGCTTTCTTT.

The chain joins TRBV5-1 to TRBJ1-4; D uncertain. The V end was cut by 0 bases, the J end by 0 bases, with 15 bases between. CDR1 SGHRS and CDR2 YFSETQ come from the germline V gene. This CDR3 contains 18 residues. The CDR3 DNA sequence: TGCGCCAGCAGCTTGGTTGGTATGTCAACCACAACTAATGAAAAACTGTTTTTT. As protein: CASSLVGMSTTTNEKLFF.